This TCR beta chain was identified in a study of shared clonotypes between healthy human individuals. In the study overall: In total, the donors were a couple of women and a few men aged 18 to 49.

The assay was carried out at the deep level. Clones were sequenced by immunoSEQ multiplex PCR, and TCRdb holds only the in-frame ones, with some missing. This sample yields 2 million to 2.5 million clones, of which approximately 93% are seen a single time; around 0.4% belongs to the top ten. Findings and caveats of the study: Incompleteness in sorted-subset sequencing, despite large depth, was shown by rarefaction.

Germline V CDR1 and CDR2: SGHRS, YFSETQ. V dropped 4 bases and J dropped 5; count of bases not matched to a gene: 8. This CDR3 region has 15 residues. Notes on this clone: Its target is not known.

Sequenced material: naive CD4+ T cells from PBMCs. The subset was: CD45RA+ positively selected. The chain employs TRBV5-1 and TRBJ2-7, with 11 bases matching TRBD2. The sequence came from a man between 18 and 35 years old in good health. Some clones in this sample may be carry-over from other donors' samples. CDR3 amino acids: CASSQTSGTLNEQYF. CDR3 nucleotides: TGCGCCAGCAGCCAGACTAGCGGGACTTTAAACGAGCAGTACTTC.